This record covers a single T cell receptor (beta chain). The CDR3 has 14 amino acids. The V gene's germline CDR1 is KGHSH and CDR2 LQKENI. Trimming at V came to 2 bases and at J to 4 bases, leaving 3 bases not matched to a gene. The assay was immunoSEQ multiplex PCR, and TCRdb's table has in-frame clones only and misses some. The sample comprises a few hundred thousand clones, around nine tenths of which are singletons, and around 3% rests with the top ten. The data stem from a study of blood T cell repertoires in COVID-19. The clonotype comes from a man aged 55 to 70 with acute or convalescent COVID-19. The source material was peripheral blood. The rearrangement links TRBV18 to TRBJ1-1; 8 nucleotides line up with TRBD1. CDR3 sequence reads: CASSPIQGGTEAFF. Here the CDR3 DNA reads TGTGCCAGCTCACCAATACAGGGGGGCACTGAAGCTTTCTTT.